The rows below give T cell receptor beta chains drawn from one sample of a study of cytomegalovirus exposure and HLA in healthy donors. The repertoire was sequenced with immunoSEQ multiplex PCR; TCRdb's copy has only in-frame clones and lacks some. Of over 200,000 clones listed, roughly 82% are singletons. The sequenced sample was PBMCs. These receptors came from a man in his forties in good health and CMV-seropositive. Both conserved end residues are part of each CDR3. A D gene is named only where the DNA matches it firmly. Clone size appears in some rows only: once, few, many, or a class for an expanded clone.

TRBV7-8,TRBJ1-1,-,-,TGTGCCAGCAGCCCTACTGTGAACACTGAAGCTTTCTTT,CASSPTVNTEAFF
TRBV5-1,TRBJ1-1,TRBD1,-,TGCGCCAGCAGTCTGGGGACAGGGGGGCTGAACAGTGAAGCTTTCTTT,CASSLGTGGLNSEAFF
TRBV11-3,TRBJ2-2,TRBD2,-,TGTGCCAGCAGCCCCCGGGTAGCGGGAAACACCGGGGAGCTGTTTTTT,CASSPRVAGNTGELFF
TRBV27,TRBJ2-3,TRBD2,-,TGTGCCAGCAGGGTGACTAGCGGCACAGATACGCAGTATTTT,CASRVTSGTDTQYF
TRBV6-6,TRBJ2-7,-,few,TGTGCCAGCAGGTCACGCTACGAGCAGTACTTC,CASRSRYEQYF
TRBV6-1,TRBJ2-7,-,-,TGTGCCAGCAACTCGCTAGACCGGAGCTCCTACGAGCAGTACTTC,CASNSLDRSSYEQYF
TRBV14,TRBJ1-2,TRBD1,-,TGTGCCAGCAGCCAATACCCAGGGGGCATTTCTGGCTACACCTTC,CASSQYPGGISGYTF
TRBV4-2,TRBJ2-1,-,once,TGTGCCAGCAGTCCAAGGGTGAGGGAGCCCTACAATGAGCAGTTCTTC,CASSPRVREPYNEQFF
TRBV15,TRBJ2-2,-,-,TGTGCCACCGGCGGGGTATACACCGGGGAGCTGTTTTTT,CATGGVYTGELFF
TRBV7-3,TRBJ2-6,-,-,TGTGCCAGCAGCGTCGACGGGAGCTCTGGGGCCAACGTCCTGACTTTC,CASSVDGSSGANVLTF
TRBV2,TRBJ2-3,TRBD2,-,TGTGCCAGCAGTTCACTAGCGACTAGCACAGATACGCAGTATTTT,CASSSLATSTDTQYF
TRBV5-4,TRBJ2-2,TRBD2,once,TGTGCCAGCAGCTTGGTAGCAGCGGGAGTTAACACCGGGGAGCTGTTTTTT,CASSLVAAGVNTGELFF
TRBV19,TRBJ1-3,-,few,TGTGCCAGTAGTACTCCTGGAAACACCATATATTTT,CASSTPGNTIYF
TRBV13,TRBJ1-2,-,-,TGTGCCAGCAGCTTCGGAGAGCCGGGATATGGCTACACCTTC,CASSFGEPGYGYTF
TRBV27,TRBJ2-3,-,-,TGTGCCAGCAGTCTCCAGGGGAGCACAGATACGCAGTATTTT,CASSLQGSTDTQYF
TRBV9,TRBJ1-4,-,-,TGTGCCAGCAGCGAGGGGGGGTTTAATGAAAAACTGTTTTTT,CASSEGGFNEKLFF
TRBV5-4,TRBJ2-1,-,-,TGTGCCAGCAGCTCAGACAGTTATGAGCAGTTCTTC,CASSSDSYEQFF
TRBV6-5,TRBJ1-4,-,-,TGTGCCAGCAGCTTGAGGTCTGCCGAAAAACTGTTTTTT,CASSLRSAEKLFF
TRBV6-5,TRBJ1-2,-,-,TGTGCCAGCAGTTACCGGGATTACTATGGCTACACCTTC,CASSYRDYYGYTF
TRBV28,TRBJ1-5,-,-,TGTGCCAGCAGCTCCCGACAGGCCGATAGCAATCAGCCCCAGCATTTT,CASSSRQADSNQPQHF
TRBV29-1,TRBJ2-3,-,-,TGCAGCGTTGAGGGAGCGACCAGCACAGATACGCAGTATTTT,CSVEGATSTDTQYF
TRBV9,TRBJ2-7,TRBD1,-,TGTGCCAGCAGCGTAGGGACCGGGACAGGGGAATCCTACGAGCAGTACTTC,CASSVGTGTGESYEQYF
TRBV7-3,TRBJ2-1,TRBD1,few,TGTGCCAGCAGCTTGGGACAGGGGGGTGAGCAGTTCTTC,CASSLGQGGEQFF
TRBV30,TRBJ2-7,-,-,TGTGCCTGGAGTGGGACATCCTACGAGCAGTACTTC,CAWSGTSYEQYF
TRBV19,TRBJ1-2,-,-,TGTGCCAACCAGGGCAACTATGGCTACACCTTC,CANQGNYGYTF
TRBV7-8,TRBJ1-1,-,-,TGTGCCAGCAGCTTAGCGCGGGCGGTCACTGAAGCTTTCTTT,CASSLARAVTEAFF
TRBV10-1,TRBJ2-2,TRBD2,-,TGCGCCAGCAGTGAGGTGGTAGCGGGAATCGGGGAGCTGTTTTTT,CASSEVVAGIGELFF
TRBV10-1,TRBJ2-1,TRBD1,once,TGCGCCAGCAGTGATACAGGGGTGGATGAGCAGTTCTTC,CASSDTGVDEQFF
TRBV29-1,TRBJ2-7,TRBD2,once,TGCAGCGTTGACGGGGTAGCGGGAGGCGGCCACGAGCAGTACTTC,CSVDGVAGGGHEQYF
TRBV9,TRBJ2-6,TRBD1,-,TGTGCCAGCAGCGGAACCGGGACAGGGGACCCTGGGGCCAACGTCCTGACTTTC,CASSGTGTGDPGANVLTF
TRBV7-9,TRBJ1-3,-,-,TGTGCCGGACTACAGGAGGCTGGAAACACCATATATTTT,CAGLQEAGNTIYF
TRBV9,TRBJ1-4,TRBD1,once,TGTGCCAGCAGCGTAGCGGGTTGGGGACAGGGTAATGAAAAACTGTTTTTT,CASSVAGWGQGNEKLFF
TRBV7-2,TRBJ2-1,-,-,TGTGCCAGCAACGCAGGGGGGCCCCTCAACAATGAGCAGTTCTTC,CASNAGGPLNNEQFF
TRBV29-1,TRBJ2-3,TRBD2,-,TGCAGCGTTGACCCCCCGGGACTAGCCCGCACAGATACGCAGTATTTT,CSVDPPGLARTDTQYF
TRBV29-1,TRBJ2-7,-,many,TGCAGCGTTGAGGACGGGAGCGACGAGCAGTACTTC,CSVEDGSDEQYF
TRBV19,TRBJ1-2,TRBD1,few,TGTGCCAGTAATCAGGGGGCCTATGGCTACACCTTC,CASNQGAYGYTF
TRBV27,TRBJ2-5,-,-,TGTGCCAGCAGTCCCTTAGTGGAGACTAAAGAGACCCAGTACTTC,CASSPLVETKETQYF
TRBV19,TRBJ2-4,-,-,TGTGCCAGTAGTATCCGGGACTCGGAGATTCAGTACTTC,CASSIRDSEIQYF
TRBV29-1,TRBJ2-5,-,few,TGCAGCGTCGCCCAAAGCCCCAAAGAGACCCAGTACTTC,CSVAQSPKETQYF
TRBV18,TRBJ2-3,-,-,TGTGCCAGCTCAGATACAGCTAGCACAGATACGCAGTATTTT,CASSDTASTDTQYF
TRBV6-1,TRBJ2-1,-,once,TGTGCCAGCAGTGACCCCGAGACAGGCCATAACTCCTACAATGAGCAGTTCTTC,CASSDPETGHNSYNEQFF
TRBV11-2,TRBJ1-1,-,once,TGTGCCAGCAGCTACGATCGGGGACTCGGGACTGAAGCTTTCTTT,CASSYDRGLGTEAFF
TRBV6-5,TRBJ2-7,-,-,TGTGCCAGCAGCCTTGACTCCTCCACCTACGAGCAGTACTTC,CASSLDSSTYEQYF
TRBV6-5,TRBJ1-2,-,-,TGTGCCAGCATCGCAAACGCGGGAGGCTACACCTTC,CASIANAGGYTF
TRBV10-2,TRBJ2-7,-,-,TGCGCCAGCACTCGACTGGATTACTACGAGCAGTACTTC,CASTRLDYYEQYF
TRBV15,TRBJ2-7,-,-,TGTGCCACCAGCAGAGATCTCCCTATCCGTCTGACCTACGAGCAGTACTTC,CATSRDLPIRLTYEQYF
TRBV11-2,TRBJ2-1,-,-,TGTGCCAGCAGCTTAGATCGAGCAGGTGAGCAGTTCTTC,CASSLDRAGEQFF
TRBV4-2,TRBJ2-1,TRBD2,-,TGTGCCAGCAGCCGCAAACCTCGGACTAGCGGGACCACCTACAATGAGCAGTTCTTC,CASSRKPRTSGTTYNEQFF
TRBV9,TRBJ2-7,-,-,TGTGCCAGCAGCGTGGCTAGCGACTACGAGCAGTACTTC,CASSVASDYEQYF
TRBV5-4,TRBJ1-6,TRBD1,-,TGTGCCAGCAGCTTGGGCAGGGGGCAGAATTCACCCCTCCACTTT,CASSLGRGQNSPLHF
TRBV7-2,TRBJ2-7,-,-,TGTGCCAGCAGCCATTCGGGCTCCTACGAGCAGTACTTC,CASSHSGSYEQYF
TRBV6-5,TRBJ1-2,TRBD1,-,TGTGCCAGCAGTTATAGGGACAGTGGAGGCTACACCTTC,CASSYRDSGGYTF
TRBV6-1,TRBJ2-5,TRBD2,-,TGTGCCAGCAGTTCTCTAGCGGGAGGGCCAGAGACCCAGTACTTC,CASSSLAGGPETQYF
TRBV4-1,TRBJ2-1,-,-,TGCGCCAGCAGCCCCTGGGGGAGCGGGCTAAATGAGCAGTTCTTC,CASSPWGSGLNEQFF
TRBV9,TRBJ1-1,TRBD1,-,TGTGCCAGCAGCGTAGTCGCGGCAGGGGGAGCGAACACTGAAGCTTTCTTT,CASSVVAAGGANTEAFF
TRBV7-6,TRBJ1-2,TRBD1,-,TGTGCCAGCAACCCCGACAGGGGCCCTTGGGATGGCTACACCTTC,CASNPDRGPWDGYTF
TRBV29-1,TRBJ1-1,TRBD1,-,TGCAGCGTTGGACCTGCGGGGACAGGTGAAGCTTTCTTT,CSVGPAGTGEAFF
TRBV4-1,TRBJ2-2,TRBD2,-,TGCGCCAGCAGCCTGGATGGAGCGGGGGCGCTCGGGGACACCGGGGAGCTGTTTTTT,CASSLDGAGALGDTGELFF
TRBV6-1,TRBJ2-5,-,once,TGTGCCAGCAGTGAGGCGGCAGGGGACCAAGAGACCCAGTACTTC,CASSEAAGDQETQYF